One sample yielded the 26 T cell receptor beta chains listed below, sequenced in a study of blood T cell repertoires in COVID-19. The repertoire was sequenced with immunoSEQ multiplex PCR; TCRdb's copy has only in-frame clones and lacks some. The repertoire has roughly 230,000 clones, around 84% of them found once; the top ten carry about 0.93%. Sequencing input: peripheral blood. These receptors all stem from a man in his forties or fifties with acute or convalescent COVID-19.

The rearrangement joins TRBV19 to TRBJ1-1; D possibly corresponds to TRBD1 (6 bases). CDR3 length equals 16 residues. V lost 7 bases, J lost 0 bases, and 18 bases lay in between. Germline V gene sequence: CDR1 LNHDA, CDR2 SQIVND (reference sequence). The CDR3 region is CASMVSGTPMNTEAFF. The CDR3 nucleotides read TGTGCCAGTATGGTGTCCGGGACACCTATGAACACTGAAGCTTTCTTT. Complete variable domain (other parts from reference TRBV19 and TRBJ1-1): DGGITQSPKYLFRKEGQNVTLSCEQNLNHDAMYWYRQDPGQGLRLIYYSQIVNDFQKGDIAEGYSVSREKKESFPLTVTSAQKNPTAFYLCASMVSGTPMNTEAFFGQGTRLTVV.

This chain connects TRBV5-1 to TRBJ1-6; 7 bases match TRBD1. This CDR3 has 14 amino acids. CDR1 and CDR2 from the germline V gene are SGHRS and YFSETQ. V lost 4 bases to trimming and J lost 7 bases; unmatched junction nucleotides: 5. CDR3 residues: CASSPGQTNSPLHF. The DNA of the CDR3 is TGCGCCAGCAGCCCGGGACAGACCAATTCACCCCTCCACTTT.

V usage is TRBV6-5 and J usage is TRBJ1-4; D is perhaps TRBD1 (5 bases). Germline V gene sequence: CDR1 MNHEY, CDR2 SVGAGI. V dropped 6 bases and J dropped 2 bases, with 7 bases sitting between them. The CDR3 spans 13 residues. CDR3 nucleotides: TGTGCCAGCAGGGGGCGGACTAATGAAAAACTGTTTTTT. This sequence encodes CASRGRTNEKLFF.

This clone was found once. The V gene is TRBV7-9, the J gene TRBJ2-7, with 11 bases that match TRBD1. V was clipped by 8 bases and J by 5 bases; unmatched bases: 14. The germline V gene has CDR1 SEHNR and CDR2 FQNEAQ (reference sequence). CDR3 length equals 16 residues. The CDR3 sequence: CASLSPPGQGGDEQYF. The DNA of the CDR3 is TGTGCCAGCCTTTCCCCTCCGGGACAGGGGGGAGACGAGCAGTACTTC.

V is TRBV6-5 and J is TRBJ1-1; D not certain. The CDR3 runs to 16 residues. Trimming removed 2 bases from V and 0 bases from J, with 13 bases in between. Germline CDR1 and CDR2: MNHEY and SVGAGI. The DNA for the CDR3 is TGTGCCAGCAGTTACACCCTGAGTACGGTGAACACTGAAGCTTTCTTT. Protein product: CASSYTLSTVNTEAFF.

This clone showed up just a few times. The V gene is TRBV9, the J gene TRBJ1-2; TRBD1 agrees at 8 bases. J was trimmed by 4 bases and V by 1 base; bases with no gene match: 15. There are 18 residues in the CDR3. The germline CDR1 and CDR2 sequences are SGDLS and YYNGEE. The CDR3 region is CASSVPKSGGAISYGYTF. CDR3 DNA: TGTGCCAGCAGCGTACCGAAATCAGGGGGCGCCATCTCCTATGGCTACACCTTC.

This clone was counted once. The chain carries TRBV6-2 or TRBV6-3 and TRBJ1-2, with D possibly matching TRBD1 (5 bases). CDR3 size: 13 residues. Germline values: CDR1 MNHEY, CDR2 SVGEGT. Trimming took off 4 bases at V and 4 bases at J, with 10 bases between the two ends. The CDR3 DNA follows: TGTGCCAGCAGTTTCCAGGGCGGCTATGGCTACACCTTC. This sequence encodes CASSFQGGYGYTF.

The chain has TRBV25-1 and TRBJ2-1, with D possibly matching TRBD1 (6 bases). The CDR3 is 15 amino acids. Germline CDR1 MGHDK, CDR2 SYGVNS. V lost 6 bases and J 8 bases, leaving 20 bases between the germline ends. CDR3 loop: CASRPHRVAGDEQFF. CDR3 nucleotides: TGTGCCAGCAGGCCCCACAGGGTGGCCGGTGATGAGCAGTTCTTC.

This clone was seen a few times. V gene TRBV7-6 combines with J gene TRBJ1-4; the D gene is possibly TRBD1 (5 bases). This CDR3 spans 15 amino acids. The V gene lost 7 bases and the J gene lost 8 bases, with 20 bases spanning the gap. Germline V lookup: CDR1 SGHVS, CDR2 FNYEAQ. The CDR3 sequence is CASTKTRGEEEKLFF. The CDR3 DNA reads TGTGCCAGCACGAAAACGAGAGGGGAGGAAGAAAAACTGTTTTTT.

V is TRBV4-3 and J is TRBJ1-2; TRBD1 matches 7 bases. Unmatched junction bases numbered 14, after V lost 4 bases and J lost 0 bases. Germline CDR1 and CDR2: LGHNA and YSLEER. The CDR3 has 18 residues. The CDR3 DNA follows: TGCGCCAGCAGCCCAGGAGAGAAGGGCAGGGGGTCTAACTATGGCTACACCTTC. Protein product: CASSPGEKGRGSNYGYTF.

There are a few counts of this clone. The chain recombines TRBV10-2 with TRBJ1-2; 9 positions match TRBD1. In germline, CDR1 is WSHSY, CDR2 SAAADI. CDR3 length: 13 amino acids. V dropped 6 bases and J dropped 7; count of bases not matched to a gene: 6. The CDR3 sequence: CASSEQGAGGYTF. CDR3 coding DNA: TGCGCCAGCAGCGAACAGGGGGCCGGTGGCTACACCTTC.

The count of this clone is one. The chain uses TRBV7-2 and TRBJ1-3; 7 nucleotides agree with TRBD1. V gave up 2 bases and J gave up 2 bases; unmatched junction bases: 6. Germline V lookup: CDR1 SGHTA, CDR2 FQGNSA. CDR3 length equals 16 residues. CDR3 region: CASSLRGGTAGNTIYF. The CDR3 DNA reads TGTGCCAGCAGCTTAAGAGGTGGGACAGCTGGAAACACCATATATTTT.

The chain has TRBV10-3 and TRBJ2-1; TRBD2 matches at 7 bases. In germline, CDR1 is ENHRY, CDR2 SYGVKD. V shed 8 bases and J 0 bases; nucleotides not matched to a gene: 4. The CDR3 contains 14 residues. CDR3 sequence (DNA): TGTGCCATCTTAGCGGGCAGCTCCTACAATGAGCAGTTCTTC. It yields the protein CAILAGSSYNEQFF.

The V call is TRBV29-1, the J call TRBJ1-1, with D possibly being TRBD1 (6 bases). V was cut by 7 bases and J by 6 bases, with 12 bases left in between. The CDR3 length is 11 residues. The germline V gene has CDR1 SQVTM and CDR2 ANQGSEA. In DNA, the CDR3 is TGCAGCGGGACCAGGGGCCCTGAAGCTTTCTTT. Translation: CSGTRGPEAFF. The whole variable domain, remainder taken from reference TRBV29-1 and TRBJ1-1, is SAVISQKPSRDICQRGTSLTIQCQVDSQVTMMFWYRQQPGQSLTLIATANQGSEATYESGFVIDKFPISRPNLTFSTLTVSNMSPEDSSIYLCSGTRGPEAFFGQGTRLTVV.

This sequence joins TRBV28 and TRBJ2-2, with 7 positions matching TRBD1. From germline, CDR1 is MDHEN and CDR2 SYDVKM. With 6 bases clipped from V and 3 bases from J, the junction kept 10 bases outside the gene matches. The CDR3 loop spans 16 amino acids. CDR3 protein: CASSPAGQAYTGELFF. The CDR3 DNA reads as TGTGCCAGCAGCCCTGCTGGACAGGCCTACACCGGGGAGCTGTTTTTT.

The genes are TRBV2 and TRBJ1-4; a weak D match, TRBD1 (5 bases). In germline, CDR1 is SNHLY, CDR2 FYNNEI. V was pared by 4 bases and J by 6 bases, with 18 bases between. The CDR3 contains 16 residues. The CDR3, as DNA: TGTGCCAGCAGTGGATTACAGCAGGGCTACTATGAAAAACTGTTTTTT. This gives the protein CASSGLQQGYYEKLFF.

V is TRBV11-2 and J is TRBJ2-5, with 9 bases lining up with TRBD2. With V trimmed by 0 bases and J by 3 bases, 2 bases remained unmatched. Looked up from germline, CDR1 is SGHAT and CDR2 is FQNNGV. CDR3 length: 15 amino acids. The CDR3 is CASSLEASGKETQYF. In DNA form, the CDR3 reads TGTGCCAGCAGCTTAGAGGCTAGCGGGAAAGAGACCCAGTACTTC.

The chain recombines TRBV10-1 with TRBJ1-1; D remains unclear. The CDR3 extends over 15 amino acids. Trimming took off 2 bases at V and 1 base at J, with 11 bases between the two ends. Germline assignment: CDR1 WNHNN and CDR2 SYGVQD (reference sequence). CDR3 in DNA: TGCGCCAGCAGTGAGGAGGAGGGCAGGAACACTGAAGCTTTCTTT. Residues: CASSEEEGRNTEAFF.

This chain joins TRBV19 and TRBJ2-7, with D perhaps TRBD2 (5 bases). The length of the CDR3 is 15 residues. The V gene lost 3 bases and the J gene lost 3 bases, with 15 bases spanning the gap. Germline CDR1 is LNHDA and CDR2 is SQIVND (reference sequence). CDR3 region: CASSMGEYRVYEQYF. The CDR3 nucleotides read TGTGCCAGTAGTATGGGAGAGTATAGAGTCTACGAGCAGTACTTC.

This sequence joins TRBV30 and TRBJ2-2, with TRBD1 identical over 10 bases. Trimming cost V 2 bases and J 7 bases; bases outside gene matches: 4. CDR1 and CDR2 from the germline V gene are GTSNPN and SVGIG (reference sequence). This CDR3 region has 14 residues. The DNA of the CDR3 is TGTGCCTGGAGTTTCGGACAGGGGGGCGGGGAGCTGTTTTTT. Protein sequence: CAWSFGQGGGELFF.

V and J are TRBV30 and TRBJ2-5, with D hard to call. The CDR3 contains 13 residues. V lost 2 bases and J 1 base, leaving 8 bases between the germline ends. Per germline, CDR1 GTSNPN and CDR2 SVGIG (reference sequence). CDR3 region: CAWSPPSQETQYF. In DNA, the CDR3 is TGTGCCTGGAGTCCGCCCAGCCAAGAGACCCAGTACTTC.

The chain has TRBV6-5 and TRBJ2-1; no definite D call. CDR1 and CDR2 from the germline V gene are MNHEY and SVGAGI. The CDR3 loop spans 12 amino acids. V was trimmed by 4 bases and J by 7 bases, leaving 8 bases between them. The CDR3 DNA sequence: TGTGCCAGCAGTTCGGAGAGGAATGAGCAGTTCTTC. This encodes CASSSERNEQFF.

V usage is TRBV6-5 and J usage is TRBJ2-6, with D tentatively TRBD2 (6 bases). Germline V gives CDR1 MNHEY, CDR2 SVGAGI. V lost 0 bases, J lost 0 bases, and 6 bases lay in between. The CDR3 is made up of 16 amino acids. In nucleotides, the CDR3 is TGTGCCAGCAGTTACTCGGGGGGCTCTGGGGCCAACGTCCTGACTTTC. Translating it yields CASSYSGGSGANVLTF.

The chain has TRBV7-3 and TRBJ2-7; D is undetermined. Deletions cut 0 bases from V and 0 bases from J, with 9 bases between. Germline assignment: CDR1 SGHTA and CDR2 FQGTGA. The CDR3 consists of 15 residues. The CDR3 protein is CASSLTAGSSYEQYF. The CDR3 region has the DNA TGTGCCAGCAGCTTAACAGCAGGCAGCTCCTACGAGCAGTACTTC.

The V and J genes are TRBV5-6 and TRBJ1-2; D may be TRBD1 (5 bases). CDR3 length: 16 residues. Germline V gene sequence: CDR1 SGHDT, CDR2 YYEEEE. V lost 3 bases and J lost 1, with 16 bases in between. The CDR3 sequence is CASSWTRQGYNYGYTF. The CDR3 DNA is TGTGCCAGCAGCTGGACTAGGCAGGGATATAACTATGGCTACACCTTC.

The CDR3 protein is CASTSWDRDYGYTF. The CDR3 DNA reads TGTGCCAGTACCTCTTGGGACAGGGACTATGGCTACACCTTC. The chain joins TRBV19 to TRBJ1-2; 9 nucleotides agree with TRBD1. Germline CDR1 and CDR2: LNHDA and SQIVND (reference sequence). V gave up 7 bases and J gave up 3 bases; unmatched junction bases: 6. This CDR3 is 14 amino acids long.